This T cell receptor beta chain was retrieved from a study of shared clonotypes between healthy human individuals. V was trimmed by 2 bases and J by 8 bases, leaving 14 bases between them. The germline gives CDR1 SGHNT, CDR2 YYREEE (reference sequence). The CDR3 runs 14 residues. Whole-study results and caveats: It was anticipated that sequencing depth would influence how many clonotypes donors shared. The low donor count limited represented genetic and exposure-history diversity. Clonotypes not shared had lower generation probabilities than those common to all four donors.

TCRdb keeps only in-frame clones here, not all; method: immunoSEQ multiplex PCR. The table has roughly 2.1 million clones, 85% to 95% seen once. On this clone: No antigen is known for it.

The naive CD8 subset, CD45RO-negative cells positively selected for CCR7, excluded terminally differentiated effector memory CD45RA+ cells. Donors, healthy HIV-negative adults, lacked recent acute infections or vaccinations. The chain employs TRBV5-4 and TRBJ1-3, with D possibly being TRBD1 (6 bases). The sequenced sample was naive CD8+ T cells from PBMCs. The TCR originated in a man aged 18 to 35 in good health. Some clones in this sample may be carry-over from other donors' samples. CDR3 sequence reads: CASSLTGTWDTIYF. CDR3 in DNA: TGTGCCAGCAGCTTAACCGGGACATGGGACACCATATATTTT.